The T cell receptor beta chain under discussion was sequenced for a study of CD8 T cells in ankylosing spondylitis. Per germline, CDR1 DFQATT and CDR2 SNEGSKA (reference sequence). The CDR3 has 16 amino acids. J lost 2 bases, V lost 5 bases, and 7 bases had no gene match. Quantitative barcoded 5'-RACE was used to prepare TCR beta libraries. From the 5' RACE reads, TCRdb called clonotypes with MiXCR, one entry per CDR3 protein. The sample includes some 250,000 distinct CDR3 sequences, 20% to 30% of them seen just once. In its sample, this clonotype was seen a few times. This chain uses TRBV20-1 with TRBJ2-3, with 13 bases lining up with TRBD2. Sequenced: blood, either unsorted or a sorted T cell fraction (not recorded which). The origin of this receptor is a male donor with ankylosing spondylitis or in good health (not recorded which). The CDR3 is CSARTSGGPLTDTQYF. CDR3 nucleotides: TGCAGTGCTCGGACTAGCGGGGGCCCCCTCACAGATACGCAGTATTTT.